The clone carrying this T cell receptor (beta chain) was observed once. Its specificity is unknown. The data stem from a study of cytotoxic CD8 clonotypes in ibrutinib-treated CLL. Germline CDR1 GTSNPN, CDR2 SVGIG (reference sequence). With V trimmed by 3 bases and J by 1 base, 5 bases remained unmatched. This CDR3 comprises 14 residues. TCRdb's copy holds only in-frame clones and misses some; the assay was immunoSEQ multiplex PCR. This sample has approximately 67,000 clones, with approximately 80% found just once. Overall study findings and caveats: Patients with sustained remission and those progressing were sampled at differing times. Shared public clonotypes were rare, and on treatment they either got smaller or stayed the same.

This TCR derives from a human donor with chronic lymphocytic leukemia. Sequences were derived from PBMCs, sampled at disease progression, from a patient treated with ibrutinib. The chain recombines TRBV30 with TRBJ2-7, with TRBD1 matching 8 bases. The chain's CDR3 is CAWRGTGASYEQYF. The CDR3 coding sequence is TGTGCCTGGAGAGGGACAGGTGCGTCCTACGAGCAGTACTTC.